The 22 T cell receptor beta chains below come from one sample, sequenced in a study of T cell responses to AZD1222 COVID-19 vaccine. Only in-frame clones appear in the TCRdb table, and some are missing; sequencing was by immunoSEQ multiplex PCR. The repertoire holds about 130,000 clones, with nearly 90% as singletons. The specimen comprised peripheral blood, sampled 28 days after the second AZD1222 dose. These receptors all stem from an adult who received the AZD1222 COVID-19 vaccine.

This chain joins TRBV7-8 and TRBJ1-2; TRBD1 might be the D (6 bases). CDR3 size: 15 residues. V lost 5 bases, J lost 4 bases, and 17 bases lay in between. Germline values: CDR1 SGHVS, CDR2 FQNEAQ. The chain's CDR3 is CASSPDGGLGYGYTF. DNA for the CDR3: TGTGCCAGCAGCCCCGACGGGGGGCTCGGCTATGGCTACACCTTC. Using reference TRBV7-8 and TRBJ1-2 for the parts outside the CDR3, the full variable domain is GAGVSQSPRYKVAKRGQDVALRCDPISGHVSLFWYQQALGQGPEFLTYFQNEAQLDKSGLPSDRFFAERPEGSVSTLKIQRTQQEDSAVYLCASSPDGGLGYGYTFGSGTRLTVV.

V usage is TRBV9 and J usage is TRBJ1-2; 8 positions agree with TRBD1. The V gene's germline CDR1 is SGDLS and CDR2 YYNGEE. There are 15 residues in the CDR3. Losses at the gene ends were 3 bases for V and 5 bases for J; bases not matched to a gene: 9. The CDR3 nucleotides are TGTGCCAGCAGCGCTGGGACAGGTGAGGGGTATGGCTACACCTTC. Amino acid sequence: CASSAGTGEGYGYTF.

The CDR3 DNA follows: TGCAGTGCTAGTAGGCGGCGGCTAGGAAACACCATATATTTT. As protein: CSASRRRLGNTIYF. This chain uses TRBV20-1 with TRBJ1-3; D unclear. The CDR3 spans 14 residues. Looked up from germline, CDR1 is DFQATT and CDR2 is SNEGSKA (reference sequence). The V end lost 3 bases, the J end lost 4 bases, and 13 bases lay between the germline ends.

The rearrangement uses TRBV6-1 and TRBJ1-4; a possible D gene is TRBD1 (5 bases). The CDR3 is 14 residues long. Trimming left V 0 bases short and J 8 bases short, with 10 bases between. From germline, CDR1 is MNHNS and CDR2 SASEGT. This chain's CDR3 is CASSEAPGREKLFF. The CDR3 nucleotides read TGTGCCAGCAGTGAAGCGCCAGGGCGGGAAAAACTGTTTTTT.

The gene calls are TRBV7-3 and TRBJ2-1, with TRBD2 as a possible D gene (6 bases). V was shortened by 0 bases and J by 4 bases, with 13 bases between the two germline ends. Germline V gene data show CDR1 as SGHTA and CDR2 as FQGTGA. This CDR3 contains 16 residues. The CDR3 sequence is CASSLTVGGVYNEQFF. The CDR3 DNA reads as TGTGCCAGCAGCTTAACGGTTGGCGGGGTATACAATGAGCAGTTCTTC.

The V call is TRBV5-6, the J call TRBJ1-5; 8 bases map to TRBD1. The CDR3 sequence is 14 residues long. J gave up 6 bases and V 4 bases, and 6 bases lay outside the gene matches. Germline CDR1 is SGHDT and CDR2 is YYEEEE. CDR3 bases: TGTGCCAGCAGCCCACAGGGGGAGGGTCAGCCCCAGCATTTT. Amino acids: CASSPQGEGQPQHF.

The V gene is TRBV7-9, the J gene TRBJ1-5; no clear D. V lost 4 bases and J lost 6, with 10 bases in between. Per germline, CDR1 SEHNR and CDR2 FQNEAQ (reference sequence). The CDR3 runs 13 residues. DNA of the CDR3: TGTGCCAGCAGCTACGGCGATAGTCAGCCCCAGCATTTT. Its translation is CASSYGDSQPQHF.

This clone was seen repeatedly, ten times or more. This rearrangement joins TRBV2 to TRBJ1-2; D perhaps matches TRBD1 (5 bases). Trimming took off 5 bases at V and 4 bases at J, with 11 bases between the two ends. The CDR3 is 13 residues long. Germline V gene sequence: CDR1 SNHLY, CDR2 FYNNEI. CDR3 sequence reads: CASSPGQGYGYTF. The DNA of the CDR3 is TGTGCCAGCAGTCCTGGTCAGGGCTATGGCTACACCTTC.

The chain is built from TRBV5-1 and TRBJ2-1; 11 bases are shared with TRBD2. Germline V gene lookup returns CDR1 SGHRS and CDR2 YFSETQ. The V and J ends lost 3 bases and 4 bases, in that order; junction bases with no gene match: 6. The CDR3 loop spans 16 amino acids. The CDR3 DNA reads as TGCGCCAGCAGCTACACCGGGACTAGCGGTTACAATGAGCAGTTCTTC. Its protein is CASSYTGTSGYNEQFF.

This clone was counted once. V usage is TRBV3-1 (or the pseudogene TRBV3-2) and J usage is TRBJ1-1, with D maybe TRBD1 (5 bases). The CDR3 extends over 13 amino acids. Germline V gene data show CDR1 as LGHDT and CDR2 as YNNKEL (reference sequence). V dropped 4 bases and J dropped 5 bases, with 11 bases sitting between them. The CDR3 DNA follows: TGTGCCAGCAGCCGTCGGGGGGAGACTGAAGCTTTCTTT. Its translation: CASSRRGETEAFF.

This sequence joins TRBV20-1 and TRBJ1-5; no clear D gene. Trimming shortened V by 5 bases and J by 7 bases, and 9 bases separated the two germline ends. The CDR3 runs 11 residues. Germline values: CDR1 DFQATT, CDR2 SNEGSKA (reference sequence). The CDR3 loop is CSARQTQPQHF. The CDR3 DNA reads TGCAGTGCTCGCCAAACCCAGCCCCAGCATTTT.

CDR3 bases: TGTGCCAGTAGTATTAGTGGGGGAAATTCACCCCTCCACTTT. Amino acids: CASSISGGNSPLHF. The rearrangement links TRBV19 to TRBJ1-6; weak D call: TRBD1 (5 bases). V was cut by 3 bases and J by 7 bases, with 10 bases left in between. CDR1 and CDR2 (germline): LNHDA, SQIVND (reference sequence). The CDR3 has 14 amino acids.

The J gene is TRBJ1-1, the V gene TRBV10-3, with D uncertain. This CDR3 region has 13 residues. Looked up from germline, CDR1 is ENHRY and CDR2 is SYGVKD. V was clipped by 3 bases and J by 4 bases, with 9 bases between them. CDR3: CAISDTIGTEAFF. CDR3 bases: TGTGCCATCAGTGACACTATCGGCACTGAAGCTTTCTTT.

The V call is TRBV7-9, the J call TRBJ1-3; TRBD1 agrees at 7 bases. Trimming removed 2 bases from V and 8 bases from J; junction bases left unmatched: 9. Per germline, CDR1 SEHNR and CDR2 FQNEAQ (reference sequence). The CDR3 has 15 residues. In DNA form, the CDR3 reads TGTGCCAGCAGCTTAACGGCCACAGGGGAAGACACCATATATTTT. It encodes CASSLTATGEDTIYF.

The gene calls are TRBV6-1 and TRBJ1-5, with D possibly matching TRBD1 (5 bases). The germline V and J ends were trimmed by 0 bases and 4 bases, with 13 bases remaining between them. CDR3 length: 16 residues. CDR1 and CDR2 (germline): MNHNS, SASEGT. CDR3 sequence reads: CASSEARLGGNQPQHF. The CDR3 nucleotides read TGTGCCAGCAGTGAAGCGCGGCTTGGGGGAAATCAGCCCCAGCATTTT.

Notes on this clone: The junction differs from germline at one of its ends, possibly a read error. The chain recombines TRBV7-7 with TRBJ2-5; D is possibly TRBD1 (5 bases). The CDR3 spans 16 residues. Germline V gives CDR1 SSHAT, CDR2 FNYEAQ (reference sequence). The CDR3 spells CASSSGGRGSAETQYF. The CDR3 DNA is TGTGCTAGCAGCTCTGGCGGTAGGGGCAGCGCGGAGACCCAGTACTTC.

The V and J genes are TRBV5-1 and TRBJ2-2, with 8 bases identical to TRBD1. CDR3 length: 16 amino acids. Germline CDR1 reads SGHRS; CDR2 reads YFSETQ. J gave up 7 bases and V 4 bases, and 12 bases lay outside the gene matches. CDR3 in DNA: TGCGCCAGCAGCCCCCGCGGCAGGGGGCACAACGGGGAGCTGTTTTTT. This encodes CASSPRGRGHNGELFF.

The chain recombines TRBV12-3 or TRBV12-4 with TRBJ2-7, with a tentative D call TRBD2 (5 bases). Trimming took off 3 bases at V and 6 bases at J, with 9 bases between the two ends. The CDR3 length is 12 residues. The CDR3: CASSFTGIEQYF. The CDR3 nucleotides read TGTGCCAGCAGTTTTACCGGGATCGAGCAGTACTTC.

The chain links TRBV12-3 or TRBV12-4 to TRBJ2-5; no firm D call. V lost 1 base to trimming and J lost 7 bases, with 10 bases between them. This CDR3 is 13 amino acids long. CDR3 nucleotide sequence: TGTGCCAGCAGTTTAGACACCCGAACGACCCAGTACTTC. Translating it yields CASSLDTRTTQYF.

The rearrangement links TRBV13 to TRBJ2-5; 7 bases map to TRBD1. This CDR3 spans 16 amino acids. V lost 0 bases, J lost 3 bases, and 7 bases stayed unmatched. Germline V lookup: CDR1 PRHDT, CDR2 FYEKMQ (reference sequence). The CDR3 nucleotides are TGTGCCAGCAGCTTAGGCGATTCCGGGACAGAAGAGACCCAGTACTTC. Its translation: CASSLGDSGTEETQYF.

The V gene is TRBV29-1, the J gene TRBJ2-2; TRBD1 matches at 8 bases. Germline V gene sequence: CDR1 SQVTM, CDR2 ANQGSEA. The V segment lost 2 bases and the J segment 9 bases; nucleotides outside the gene matches: 5. The CDR3 contains 13 residues. The CDR3, as DNA: TGCAGCGTTGAACAACAGGGGGGCAGGGAGCTGTTTTTT. Protein product: CSVEQQGGRELFF.

This chain links TRBV3-1 (or the pseudogene TRBV3-2) with TRBJ1-2, with 7 positions matching TRBD1. Losses at the gene ends were 5 bases for V and 7 bases for J; bases not matched to a gene: 10. CDR1 LGHDT and CDR2 YNNKEL come from the germline V gene (reference sequence). The CDR3 extends over 14 amino acids. CDR3 amino acids: CASSYREGARGYTF. The CDR3 DNA sequence: TGTGCCAGCAGCTACCGGGAGGGGGCGCGTGGCTACACCTTC.